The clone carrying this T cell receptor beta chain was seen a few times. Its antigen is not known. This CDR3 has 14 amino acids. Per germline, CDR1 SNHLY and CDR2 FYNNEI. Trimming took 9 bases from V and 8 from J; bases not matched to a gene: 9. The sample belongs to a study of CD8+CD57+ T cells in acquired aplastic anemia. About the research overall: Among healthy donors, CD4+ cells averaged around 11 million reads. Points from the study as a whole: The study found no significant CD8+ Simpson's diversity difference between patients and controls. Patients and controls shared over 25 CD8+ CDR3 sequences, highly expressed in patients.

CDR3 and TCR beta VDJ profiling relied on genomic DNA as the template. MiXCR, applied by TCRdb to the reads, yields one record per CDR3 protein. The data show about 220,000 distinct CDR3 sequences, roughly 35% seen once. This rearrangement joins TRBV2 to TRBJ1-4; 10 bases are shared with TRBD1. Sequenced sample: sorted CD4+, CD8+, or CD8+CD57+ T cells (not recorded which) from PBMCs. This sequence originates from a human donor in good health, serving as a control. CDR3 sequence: CASRGDRGQEKLFF. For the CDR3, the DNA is TGTGCCAGTAGGGGGGACAGGGGACAGGAAAAACTGTTTTTT.